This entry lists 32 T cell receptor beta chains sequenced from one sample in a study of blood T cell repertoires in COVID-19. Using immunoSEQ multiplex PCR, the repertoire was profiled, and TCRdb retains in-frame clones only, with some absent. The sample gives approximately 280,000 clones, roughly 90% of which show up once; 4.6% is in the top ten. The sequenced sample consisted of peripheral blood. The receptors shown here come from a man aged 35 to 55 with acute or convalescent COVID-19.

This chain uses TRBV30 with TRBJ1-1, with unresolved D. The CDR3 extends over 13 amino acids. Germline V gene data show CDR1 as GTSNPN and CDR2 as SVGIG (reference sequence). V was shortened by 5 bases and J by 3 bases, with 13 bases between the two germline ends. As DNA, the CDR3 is TGTGCCTGGCGGAGGATGGAGGACACTGAAGCTTTCTTT. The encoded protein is CAWRRMEDTEAFF.

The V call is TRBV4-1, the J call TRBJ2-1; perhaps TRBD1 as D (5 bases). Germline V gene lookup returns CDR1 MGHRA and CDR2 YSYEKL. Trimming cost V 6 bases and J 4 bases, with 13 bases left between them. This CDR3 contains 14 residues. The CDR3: CASSKGQMYNEQFF. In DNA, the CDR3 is TGCGCCAGCAGTAAGGGGCAGATGTACAATGAGCAGTTCTTC.

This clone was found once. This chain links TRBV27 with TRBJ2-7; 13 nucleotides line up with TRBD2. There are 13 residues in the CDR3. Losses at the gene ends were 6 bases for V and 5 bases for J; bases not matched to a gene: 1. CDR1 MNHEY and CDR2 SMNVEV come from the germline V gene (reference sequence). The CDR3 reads CASRGLAGNEQYF. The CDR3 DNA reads TGTGCCAGCAGGGGACTAGCGGGGAACGAGCAGTACTTC.

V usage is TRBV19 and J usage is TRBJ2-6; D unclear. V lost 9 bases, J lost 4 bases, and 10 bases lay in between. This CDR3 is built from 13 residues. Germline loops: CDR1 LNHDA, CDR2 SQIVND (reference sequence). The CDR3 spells CASRSSGANVLTF. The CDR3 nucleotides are TGTGCCAGCCGGTCCTCCGGGGCCAACGTCCTGACTTTC.

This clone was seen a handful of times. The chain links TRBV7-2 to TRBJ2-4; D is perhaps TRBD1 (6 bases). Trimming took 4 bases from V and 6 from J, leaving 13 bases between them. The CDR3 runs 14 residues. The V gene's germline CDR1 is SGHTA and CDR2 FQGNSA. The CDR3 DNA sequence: TGTGCCAGCAGCTCCGGGACACTCTTAAACATTCAGTACTTC. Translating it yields CASSSGTLLNIQYF.

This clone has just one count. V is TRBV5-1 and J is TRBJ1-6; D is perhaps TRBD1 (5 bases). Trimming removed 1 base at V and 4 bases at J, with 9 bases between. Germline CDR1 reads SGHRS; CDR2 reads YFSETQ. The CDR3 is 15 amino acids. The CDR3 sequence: CASSLQGDYNSPLHF. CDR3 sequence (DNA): TGCGCCAGCAGCTTGCAGGGTGATTATAATTCACCCCTCCACTTT.

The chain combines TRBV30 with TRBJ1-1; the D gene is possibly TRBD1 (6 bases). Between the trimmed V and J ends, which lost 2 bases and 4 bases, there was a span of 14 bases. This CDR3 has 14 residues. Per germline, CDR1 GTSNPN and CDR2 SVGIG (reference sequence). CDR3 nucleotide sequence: TGTGCCTGGAGTAGGCAGGGGCTGGGCACTGAAGCTTTCTTT. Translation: CAWSRQGLGTEAFF. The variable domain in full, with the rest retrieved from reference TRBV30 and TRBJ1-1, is SQTIHQWPATLVQPVGSPLSLECTVEGTSNPNLYWYRQAAGRGLQLLFYSVGIGQISSEVPQNLSASRPQDRQFILSSKKLLLSDSGFYLCAWSRQGLGTEAFFGQGTRLTVV.

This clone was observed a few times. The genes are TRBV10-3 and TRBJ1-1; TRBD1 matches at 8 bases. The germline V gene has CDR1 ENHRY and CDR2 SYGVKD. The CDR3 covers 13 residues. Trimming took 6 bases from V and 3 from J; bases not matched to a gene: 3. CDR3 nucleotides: TGTGCCATCAGGAAGACAGGGGACACTGAAGCTTTCTTT. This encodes CAIRKTGDTEAFF.

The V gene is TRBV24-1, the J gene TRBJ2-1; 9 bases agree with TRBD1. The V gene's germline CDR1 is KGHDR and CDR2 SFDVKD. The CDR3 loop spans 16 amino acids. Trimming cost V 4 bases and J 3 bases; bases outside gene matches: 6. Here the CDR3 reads CATSDQGQGFYNEQFF. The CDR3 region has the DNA TGTGCCACCAGTGACCAAGGACAGGGGTTCTACAATGAGCAGTTCTTC.

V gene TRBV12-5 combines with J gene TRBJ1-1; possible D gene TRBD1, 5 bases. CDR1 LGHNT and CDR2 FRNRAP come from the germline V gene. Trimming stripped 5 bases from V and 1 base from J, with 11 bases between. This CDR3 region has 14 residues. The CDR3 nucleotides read TGTGCTAGTGGTCCCGGACACCCGAACACTGAAGCTTTCTTT. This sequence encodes CASGPGHPNTEAFF.

CDR3 protein: CASSLRDTWNTEAFF. The CDR3 DNA sequence: TGTGCCAGCAGCCTCCGGGACACCTGGAACACTGAAGCTTTCTTT. The chain combines TRBV7-2 with TRBJ1-1; tentative D call: TRBD1 (6 bases). This CDR3 is built from 15 residues. The germline V gene encodes CDR1 SGHTA and CDR2 FQGNSA. V dropped 5 bases and J dropped 1 base, with 14 bases sitting between them.

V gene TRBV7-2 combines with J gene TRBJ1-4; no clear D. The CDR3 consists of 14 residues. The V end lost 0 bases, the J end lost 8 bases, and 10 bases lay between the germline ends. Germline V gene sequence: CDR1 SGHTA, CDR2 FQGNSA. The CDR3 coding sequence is TGTGCCAGCAGCTTAGCGAGCGAGAGGGAAAAACTGTTTTTT. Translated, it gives CASSLASEREKLFF.

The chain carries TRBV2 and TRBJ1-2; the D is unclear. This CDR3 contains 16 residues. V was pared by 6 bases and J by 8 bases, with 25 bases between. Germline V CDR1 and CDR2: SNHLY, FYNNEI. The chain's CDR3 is CASSYRPGSRPDGYTF. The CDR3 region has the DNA TGTGCCAGCAGCTATAGACCGGGATCCCGACCGGACGGCTACACCTTC. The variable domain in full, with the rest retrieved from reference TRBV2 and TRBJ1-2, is EPEVTQTPSHQVTQMGQEVILRCVPISNHLYFYWYRQILGQKVEFLVSFYNNEISEKSEIFDDQFSVERPDGSNFTLKIRSTKLEDSAMYFCASSYRPGSRPDGYTFGSGTRLTVV.

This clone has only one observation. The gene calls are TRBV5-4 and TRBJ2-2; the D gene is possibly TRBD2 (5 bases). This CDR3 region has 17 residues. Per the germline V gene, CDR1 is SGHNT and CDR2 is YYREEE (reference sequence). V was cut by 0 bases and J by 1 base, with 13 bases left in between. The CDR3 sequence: CASSLDIYRENTGELFF. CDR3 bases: TGTGCCAGCAGCTTGGATATCTACCGGGAGAACACCGGGGAGCTGTTTTTT.

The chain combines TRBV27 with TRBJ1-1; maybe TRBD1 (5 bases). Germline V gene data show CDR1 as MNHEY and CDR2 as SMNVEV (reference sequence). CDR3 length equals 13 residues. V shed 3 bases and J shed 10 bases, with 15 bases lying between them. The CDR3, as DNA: TGTGCCAGCAGTTTTCAACGCCAGGGTGCAGCTTTCTTT. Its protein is CASSFQRQGAAFF.

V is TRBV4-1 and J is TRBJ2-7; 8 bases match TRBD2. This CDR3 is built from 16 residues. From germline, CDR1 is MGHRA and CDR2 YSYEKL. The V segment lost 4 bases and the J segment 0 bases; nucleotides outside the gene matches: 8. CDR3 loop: CASSPSAGLVSYEQYF. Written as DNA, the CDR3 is TGCGCCAGCAGCCCATCCGCGGGACTAGTCTCCTACGAGCAGTACTTC.

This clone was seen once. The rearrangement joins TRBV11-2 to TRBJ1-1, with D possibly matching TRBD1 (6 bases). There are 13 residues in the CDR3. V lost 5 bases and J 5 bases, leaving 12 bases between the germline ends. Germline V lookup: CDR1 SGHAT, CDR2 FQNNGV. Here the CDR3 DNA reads TGTGCCAGCAGCCGGCGGACAGTTACTGAAGCTTTCTTT. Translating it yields CASSRRTVTEAFF. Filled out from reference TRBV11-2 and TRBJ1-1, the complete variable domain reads EAGVAQSPRYKIIEKRQSVAFWCNPISGHATLYWYQQILGQGPKLLIQFQNNGVVDDSQLPKDRFSAERLKGVDSTLKIQPAKLEDSAVYLCASSRRTVTEAFFGQGTRLTVV.

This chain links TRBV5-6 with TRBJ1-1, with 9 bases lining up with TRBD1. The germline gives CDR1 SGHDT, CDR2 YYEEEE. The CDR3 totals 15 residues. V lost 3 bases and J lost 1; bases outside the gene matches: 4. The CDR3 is CASSSYRGRNTEAFF. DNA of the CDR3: TGTGCCAGCAGCTCCTACAGGGGGCGGAACACTGAAGCTTTCTTT.

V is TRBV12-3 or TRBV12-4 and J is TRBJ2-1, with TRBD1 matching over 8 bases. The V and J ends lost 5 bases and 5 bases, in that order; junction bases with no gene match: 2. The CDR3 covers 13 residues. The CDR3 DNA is TGTGCCAGCAGTCGGACAGGGAACAATGAGCAGTTCTTC. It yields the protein CASSRTGNNEQFF.

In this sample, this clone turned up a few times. In DNA form, the CDR3 reads TGTGCCAGCAGCTCCAGTGGACTAGCGGGGCAAGAGCAGTACTTC. Translating it yields CASSSSGLAGQEQYF. The chain has TRBV7-2 and TRBJ2-7; TRBD2 agrees at 12 bases. After removal of 4 bases from V and 7 bases from J, the junction contained 8 bases not matched to a gene. Germline assignment: CDR1 SGHTA and CDR2 FQGNSA. The CDR3 runs 15 residues.

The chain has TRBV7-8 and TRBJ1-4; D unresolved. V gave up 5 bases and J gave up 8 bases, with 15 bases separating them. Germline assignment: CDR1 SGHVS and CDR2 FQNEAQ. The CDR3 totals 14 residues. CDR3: CASSLRDRREKLFF. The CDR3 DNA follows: TGTGCCAGCAGCCTACGGGATAGACGCGAAAAACTGTTTTTT.

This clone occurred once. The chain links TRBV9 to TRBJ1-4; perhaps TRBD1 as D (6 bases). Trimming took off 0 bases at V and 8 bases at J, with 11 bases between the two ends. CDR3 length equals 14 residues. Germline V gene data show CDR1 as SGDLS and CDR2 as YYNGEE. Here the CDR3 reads CASSVDRGGEKLFF. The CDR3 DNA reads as TGTGCCAGCAGCGTAGATAGGGGGGGCGAAAAACTGTTTTTT.

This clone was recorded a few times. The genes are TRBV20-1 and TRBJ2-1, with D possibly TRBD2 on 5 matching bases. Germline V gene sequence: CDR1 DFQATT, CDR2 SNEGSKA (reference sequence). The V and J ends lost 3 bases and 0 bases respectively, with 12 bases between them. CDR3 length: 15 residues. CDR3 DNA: TGCAGTGCTAGTAAGGACTTCCACTCCTACAATGAGCAGTTCTTC. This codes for CSASKDFHSYNEQFF.

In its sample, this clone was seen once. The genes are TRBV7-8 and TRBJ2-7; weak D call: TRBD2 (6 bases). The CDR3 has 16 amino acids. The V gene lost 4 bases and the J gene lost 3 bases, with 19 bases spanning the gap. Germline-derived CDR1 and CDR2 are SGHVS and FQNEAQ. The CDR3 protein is CASSSNVQARDYEQYF. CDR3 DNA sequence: TGTGCCAGCAGCTCCAATGTGCAGGCGCGGGACTACGAGCAGTACTTC.

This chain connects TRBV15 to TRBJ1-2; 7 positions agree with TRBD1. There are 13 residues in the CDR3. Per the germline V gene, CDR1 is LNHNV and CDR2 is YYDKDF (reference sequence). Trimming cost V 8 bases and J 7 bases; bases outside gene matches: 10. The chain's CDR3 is CATDRQGLGGYTF. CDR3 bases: TGTGCCACCGATCGACAGGGTTTAGGTGGCTACACCTTC.

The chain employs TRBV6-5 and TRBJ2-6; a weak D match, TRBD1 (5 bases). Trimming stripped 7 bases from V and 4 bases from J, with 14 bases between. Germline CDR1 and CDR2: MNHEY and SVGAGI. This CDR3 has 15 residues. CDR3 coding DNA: TGTGCCAGCACCTTCCAGGGTGGGGGGGCCAACGTCCTGACTTTC. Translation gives CASTFQGGGANVLTF.

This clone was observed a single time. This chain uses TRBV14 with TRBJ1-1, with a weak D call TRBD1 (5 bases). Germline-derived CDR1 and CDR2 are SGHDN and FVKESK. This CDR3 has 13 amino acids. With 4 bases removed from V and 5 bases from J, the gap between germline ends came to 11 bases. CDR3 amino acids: CASSLSGGTEAFF. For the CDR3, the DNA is TGTGCCAGCAGCCTTAGCGGGGGGACTGAAGCTTTCTTT.

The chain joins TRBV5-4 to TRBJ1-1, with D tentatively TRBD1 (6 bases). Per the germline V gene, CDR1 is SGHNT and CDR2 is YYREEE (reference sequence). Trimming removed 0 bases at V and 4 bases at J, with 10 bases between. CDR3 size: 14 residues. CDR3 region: CASSLAGVGTEAFF. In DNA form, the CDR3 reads TGTGCCAGCAGCTTGGCAGGGGTGGGCACTGAAGCTTTCTTT.

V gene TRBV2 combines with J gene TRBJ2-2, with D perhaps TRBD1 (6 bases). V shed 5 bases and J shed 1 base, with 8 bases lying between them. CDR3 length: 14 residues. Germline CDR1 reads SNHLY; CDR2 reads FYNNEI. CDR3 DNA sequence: TGTGCCAGCAGTCTGGACAGGAACACCGGGGAGCTGTTTTTT. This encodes CASSLDRNTGELFF.

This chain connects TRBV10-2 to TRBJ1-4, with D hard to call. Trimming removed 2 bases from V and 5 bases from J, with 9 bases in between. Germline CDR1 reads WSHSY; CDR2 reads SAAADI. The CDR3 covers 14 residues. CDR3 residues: CASSEEGLNEKLFF. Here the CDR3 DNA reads TGCGCCAGCAGTGAGGAGGGCCTGAATGAAAAACTGTTTTTT.

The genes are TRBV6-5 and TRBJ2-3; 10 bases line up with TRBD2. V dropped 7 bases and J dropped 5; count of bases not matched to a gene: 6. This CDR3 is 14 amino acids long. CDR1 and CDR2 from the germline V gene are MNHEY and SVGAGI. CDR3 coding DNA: TGTGCCAGCAAAGCGGGGGGGCCCGGAGATACGCAGTATTTT. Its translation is CASKAGGPGDTQYF.

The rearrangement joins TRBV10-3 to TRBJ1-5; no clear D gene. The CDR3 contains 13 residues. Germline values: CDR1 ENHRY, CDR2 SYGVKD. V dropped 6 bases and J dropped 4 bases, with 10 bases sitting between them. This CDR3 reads CAIRTDLNQPQHF. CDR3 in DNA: TGTGCCATCAGAACCGACTTGAATCAGCCCCAGCATTTT.